This TCR beta chain is from a study of CD8 T cells in Susac syndrome. Findings and limits, study-wide: The study's TCR sequencing and HLA analysis drew on a certain number of individuals. That number was acknowledged as relatively small.

The V gene lost 1 base and the J gene lost 3 bases, with 13 bases spanning the gap. This CDR3 comprises 15 residues. Germline values: CDR1 SGHVS, CDR2 FQNEAQ. The table lists this clonotype with a count of one. The antigen is unknown. In the multiple sclerosis control group, patients were treatment-naive and had stable or active relapsing-remitting disease. The CD8+ and CD4+ T cells were negatively isolated, with the TEMRA cells enriched by FACS. RNA in amounts of roughly 0.45 to 1 ug was reverse transcribed with random hexamers. By means of immunoSEQ multiplex PCR, TCR beta CDR3 spanning 54 Vbeta and 13 Jbeta underwent amplification. Via MiXCR, TCRdb re-called the immunoSEQ multiplex PCR reads, giving one row per CDR3 protein. The sample holds around 79,000 distinct CDR3 sequences, less than 95% seen once.

Sequenced: CD8+ T cells from PBMCs. The V gene is TRBV7-8, the J gene TRBJ2-7, with D hard to call. The TCR originated in a human donor with multiple sclerosis. The chain's CDR3 is CASSLVSGSDYEQYF. In DNA form, the CDR3 reads TGTGCCAGCAGCTTAGTTTCGGGCTCAGACTACGAGCAGTACTTC.